The next 10 T cell receptor beta chains were all read from a single sample in a study of Graves' ophthalmopathy and Graves' hyperthyroidism. Beta-chain TCR CDR3 regions were amplified from RNA transcripts. The library came from an HTBI-primed first-round RT-PCR and a second-round multiplex PCR. TCRdb called the multiplex PCR reads again in MiXCR, with one record for every CDR3 protein. The table lists 200,000 to 250,000 distinct CDR3 sequences, about 22% of them singletons. Sample: peripheral blood. These receptors were collected from a woman in her fifties or sixties with Graves' ophthalmopathy.

This clonotype appeared many times. The CDR3 reads CASSDGTVQYF. The CDR3 nucleotides are TGCGCCAGCAGCGACGGGACCGTTCAGTACTTC. The chain has TRBV5-1 and TRBJ2-4, with D tentatively TRBD1 or TRBD2 (5 bases each). V was clipped by 4 bases and J by 11 bases, with 10 bases between them. The V gene's germline CDR1 is SGHRS and CDR2 YFSETQ. The CDR3 consists of 11 residues.

This clonotype was recorded at least ten times. The chain is built from TRBV3-1 and TRBJ1-3; D not certain. The germline V and J ends were trimmed by 3 bases and 0 bases, with 6 bases remaining between them. This CDR3 spans 14 amino acids. Germline CDR1 and CDR2: LGHDT and YNNKEL (reference sequence). The CDR3 loop is CASSQVGSGNTIYF. In DNA form, the CDR3 reads TGTGCCAGCAGCCAGGTCGGCTCTGGAAACACCATATATTTT.

This chain's CDR3 is CSVGAGPETQYF. The CDR3 DNA is TGCAGCGTTGGGGCAGGACCAGAGACCCAGTACTTC. The chain has TRBV29-1 and TRBJ2-5, with no clear D. The CDR3 extends over 12 amino acids. Germline CDR1 reads SQVTM; CDR2 reads ANQGSEA. Trimming took 4 bases from V and 4 from J, leaving 10 bases between them.

This clonotype came up many times. The rearrangement joins TRBV5-6 to TRBJ1-3; 7 nucleotides match TRBD1. Trimming took 4 bases from V and 0 from J; bases not matched to a gene: 10. In germline, CDR1 is SGHDT, CDR2 YYEEEE. The CDR3 consists of 17 residues. The CDR3 region has the DNA TGTGCCAGCAGCAACTACCCGACAGGGAGCTCTGGAAACACCATATATTTT. As protein: CASSNYPTGSSGNTIYF. Combining the CDR3 with reference TRBV5-6 and TRBJ1-3 gives the whole variable domain DAGVTQSPTHLIKTRGQQVTLRCSPKSGHDTVSWYQQALGQGPQFIFQYYEEEERQRGNFPDRFSGHQFPNYSSELNVNALLLGDSALYLCASSNYPTGSSGNTIYFGEGSWLTVV.

This clonotype was picked up many times. The chain is built from TRBV11-2 and TRBJ2-2; D gene uncertain. The CDR3 runs to 14 residues. V was trimmed by 5 bases and J by 3 bases, leaving 10 bases between them. Germline V gene sequence: CDR1 SGHAT, CDR2 FQNNGV. The CDR3 region has the DNA TGTGCCAGCAGCCCAGAGCAGTACACCGGGGAGCTGTTTTTT. Its translation is CASSPEQYTGELFF.

This clonotype was seen at least ten times. The chain links TRBV5-4 to TRBJ2-1; 9 bases line up with TRBD2. V lost 4 bases, J lost 0 bases, and 5 bases stayed unmatched. The length of the CDR3 is 16 residues. Germline V lookup: CDR1 SGHNT, CDR2 YYREEE (reference sequence). This chain's CDR3 is CASSAGTSPSYNEQFF. CDR3 in DNA: TGTGCCAGCAGCGCCGGGACTAGCCCCTCCTACAATGAGCAGTTCTTC. The complete variable domain, with remaining parts taken from reference TRBV5-4 and TRBJ2-1, reads ETGVTQSPTHLIKTRGQQVTLRCSSQSGHNTVSWYQQALGQGPQFIFQYYREEENGRGNFPPRFSGLQFPNYSSELNVNALELDDSALYLCASSAGTSPSYNEQFFGPGTRLTVL.

This clonotype was counted at least ten times. V gene TRBV12-3 or TRBV12-4 combines with J gene TRBJ2-2; D perhaps matches TRBD1 (7 bases). The CDR3 extends over 13 amino acids. The V gene lost 4 bases and the J gene lost 7 bases, with 10 bases spanning the gap. This CDR3 reads CASSWQGGGELFF. The CDR3 nucleotides read TGTGCCAGCAGTTGGCAGGGGGGCGGGGAGCTGTTTTTT.

A few counts support this clonotype. The chain recombines TRBV29-1 with TRBJ1-2, with TRBD1 matching 7 bases. CDR1 and CDR2 from the germline V gene are SQVTM and ANQGSEA. The CDR3 runs to 13 residues. V lost 4 bases to trimming and J lost 7 bases; unmatched junction nucleotides: 9. This CDR3 is CSVGDRVGRGYTF. The CDR3 bases are TGCAGCGTTGGAGACAGGGTAGGACGTGGCTACACCTTC.

This clonotype showed up just a few times. This chain connects TRBV7-3 to TRBJ1-1; possibly TRBD1 for D (5 bases). This CDR3 is built from 15 residues. Germline assignment: CDR1 SGHTA and CDR2 FQGTGA. With 5 bases removed from V and 1 base from J, the gap between germline ends came to 14 bases. The CDR3, as DNA: TGTGCCAGCAGCCCCAACCAGGGTCGGAACACTGAAGCTTTCTTT. Protein: CASSPNQGRNTEAFF.

This rearrangement joins TRBV6-1 to TRBJ1-6; 7 bases map to TRBD1. The CDR3 has 15 amino acids. J was trimmed by 10 bases and V by 3 bases; bases with no gene match: 9. Germline V CDR1 and CDR2: MNHNS, SASEGT. The CDR3 loop reads CASSDGGRGGSPLHF. CDR3 DNA: TGTGCCAGCAGTGACGGGGGCCGAGGGGGCTCACCCCTCCACTTT.